These 2 T cell receptor beta chains were sequenced from one sample in a study of T cells after yellow fever vaccination. TCRdb independently ran MiXCR on the 5' RACE reads; one entry per CDR3 protein. The sample has 360,000 or so distinct CDR3 sequences; 9.5% to 13% are singletons. The material was PBMCs, obtained on the day of the first yellow fever vaccination. Receptors were obtained from a man aged 18 to 30 who received the YFV17D yellow fever vaccine.

This clonotype came up many times. V and J are TRBV7-2 and TRBJ1-1; no definite D call. The germline gives CDR1 SGHTA, CDR2 FQGNSA. The CDR3 is 13 residues long. V was trimmed by 1 base and J by 4 bases, leaving 7 bases between them. Here the CDR3 DNA reads TGTGCCAGCAGCTTAGTAGGTTTCACTGAAGCTTTCTTT. Translated: CASSLVGFTEAFF.

J is TRBJ1-2 and V is TRBV12-3 or TRBV12-4; D unclear. V lost 8 bases, J lost 4 bases, and 8 bases lay in between. This CDR3 region has 11 residues. CDR3 sequence: CASGQAYGYTF. CDR3 DNA: TGTGCCAGCGGCCAGGCCTATGGCTACACCTTC.